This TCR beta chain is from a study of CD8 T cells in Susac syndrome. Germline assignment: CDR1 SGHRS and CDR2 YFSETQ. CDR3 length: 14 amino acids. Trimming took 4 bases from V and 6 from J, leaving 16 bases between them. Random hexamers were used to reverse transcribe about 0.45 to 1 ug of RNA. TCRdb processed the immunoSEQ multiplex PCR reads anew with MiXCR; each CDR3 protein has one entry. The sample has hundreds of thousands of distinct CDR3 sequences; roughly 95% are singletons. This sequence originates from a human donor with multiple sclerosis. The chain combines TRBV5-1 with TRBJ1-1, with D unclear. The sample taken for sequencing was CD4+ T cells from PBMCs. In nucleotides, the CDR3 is TGCGCCAGCAGCGGAAGGGTAGGAAACGCTGAAGCTTTCTTT. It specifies CASSGRVGNAEAFF.